The 24 T cell receptor beta chains given below trace back to one sample, sequenced in a study of neurological immune-mediated disorders (dated by TCRdb to about 2019). The receptor library was made with 5' RACE. The sequencer listed for this sample is Illumina HiSeq 2500. The raw public reads went through TCRdb reprocessing: fastp at Q25, MiXCR clone calling, in-frame beta chains kept. Identical CDR3 protein sequences are pooled into one entry, listed with their most common genes and DNA. Within this sample are about 52,000 distinct CDR3 sequences, with around 3.6% of them counted one time only. The ten largest clones capture roughly 1.7% of the sample. The material sequenced was PBMCs. Every receptor here comes from a man between 25 and 39 years old with multiple sclerosis.

This clonotype was found many times. This sequence joins TRBV10-3 and TRBJ1-2; possible D gene TRBD1, 6 bases. Germline CDR1 reads ENHRY; CDR2 reads SYGVKD. The CDR3 is made up of 13 amino acids. V dropped 2 bases and J dropped 2 bases, with 6 bases sitting between them. The CDR3: CAISEGQNYGYTF. DNA for the CDR3: TGTGCCATCAGTGAGGGACAGAACTATGGCTACACCTTC.

This chain connects TRBV7-3 to TRBJ2-1, with D uncertain. This CDR3 has 13 amino acids. Trimming removed 5 bases at V and 5 bases at J, with 10 bases between. Germline V gene data show CDR1 as SGHTA and CDR2 as FQGTGA. The CDR3, as DNA: TGTGCCAGCAGCCCTGTGGGGAACAATGAGCAGTTCTTC. As protein: CASSPVGNNEQFF.

For this clonotype: The CDR3 carries no conserved terminal phenylalanine or tryptophan, so it likely arises from a read error. The chain is built from TRBV27 and TRBJ2-1; no reliable D call. Trimming pared 2 bases from V and 5 bases from J, leaving 10 bases between. Germline assignment: CDR1 MNHEY and CDR2 SMNVEV (reference sequence). CDR3 length: 14 amino acids. CDR3 protein: CASSLKASDNEQFY. The CDR3 DNA follows: TGTGCCAGCAGTTTAAAGGCTTCCGACAATGAGCAGTTCTAC.

This clonotype was observed many times. This chain uses TRBV7-9 with TRBJ2-5; weak D call: TRBD1 (6 bases). This CDR3 region has 14 residues. The germline V and J ends were trimmed by 2 bases and 3 bases, with 10 bases remaining between them. CDR1 is SEHNR, CDR2 FQNEAQ, per germline (reference sequence). The CDR3 reads CASSLPQGKETQYF. CDR3 sequence (DNA): TGTGCCAGCAGCTTACCCCAGGGGAAAGAGACCCAGTACTTC.

This clonotype was counted many times. This rearrangement joins TRBV5-6 to TRBJ2-6, with D hard to call. The V end lost 1 base, the J end lost 2 bases, and 4 bases lay between the germline ends. The CDR3 consists of 14 residues. CDR1 is SGHDT and CDR2 is YYEEEE in the germline V gene. The CDR3 sequence: CASSLRAGANVLTF. The CDR3 DNA sequence: TGTGCCAGCAGCTTGAGGGCTGGGGCCAACGTCCTGACTTTC.

There are many counts of this clonotype. The genes are TRBV27 and TRBJ2-7; 11 nucleotides align to TRBD1. This CDR3 has 15 residues. The V and J ends lost 5 bases and 7 bases, in that order; junction bases with no gene match: 10. Germline CDR1 and CDR2: MNHEY and SMNVEV (reference sequence). The CDR3 DNA is TGTGCCAGCAGTACCCCCGGACAGGGGGCTAGAGAGCAGTACTTC. Residues: CASSTPGQGAREQYF.

This clonotype was seen many times. This rearrangement joins TRBV7-3 to TRBJ2-5; the match to TRBD1 covers 8 bases. There are 15 residues in the CDR3. Trimming at V came to 4 bases and at J to 4 bases, leaving 8 bases not matched to a gene. The germline CDR1 and CDR2 sequences are SGHTA and FQGTGA. CDR3 nucleotides: TGTGCCAGCAGCTCCGGACAGGGCAGAGGAGAGACCCAGTACTTC. It encodes CASSSGQGRGETQYF.

This clonotype was recorded at least ten times. V is TRBV27 and J is TRBJ2-7, with TRBD1 matching over 7 bases. The CDR3 runs to 14 residues. V gave up 5 bases and J gave up 2 bases; unmatched junction bases: 6. The V gene's germline CDR1 is MNHEY and CDR2 SMNVEV (reference sequence). The CDR3: CASSLGDRAYEQYF. CDR3 sequence (DNA): TGTGCCAGCAGTCTGGGGGACAGAGCCTACGAGCAGTACTTC.

This clonotype was found many times. This chain joins TRBV12-3 or TRBV12-4 and TRBJ2-2; TRBD1 or TRBD2 may be the D gene (5 bases each). The length of the CDR3 is 16 residues. The ends were cut back, 1 base at V and 0 bases at J, with 9 bases in the middle. The CDR3 nucleotides are TGTGCCAGCAGTTTAGGGACGGGGCCGAACACCGGGGAGCTGTTTTTT. Its translation: CASSLGTGPNTGELFF.

This clonotype was seen repeatedly, ten times or more. The junction departs from germline at one end; a sequencing error may be responsible. The chain couples TRBV10-3 to TRBJ1-4, with D possibly being TRBD1 (5 bases). This CDR3 has 17 amino acids. CDR1 is ENHRY and CDR2 is SYGVKD in the germline V gene. CDR3 sequence reads: CAIIEGYLGPTNEKLFF. As DNA, the CDR3 is TGTGCCATCATTGAGGGGTATTTAGGGCCAACTAATGAAAAACTGTTTTTT.

This clonotype has ten or more counts. This chain joins TRBV6-5 and TRBJ2-7; tentatively, D is TRBD2 (6 bases). V dropped 5 bases and J dropped 1 base, with 18 bases sitting between them. Looked up from germline, CDR1 is MNHEY and CDR2 is SVGAGI. The CDR3 covers 16 residues. The CDR3 loop reads CASSQRGSPPSYEQYF. Written as DNA, the CDR3 is TGTGCCAGCAGTCAACGGGGGAGCCCGCCATCCTACGAGCAGTACTTC.

This clonotype was observed at least ten times. The chain uses TRBV12-3 or TRBV12-4 and TRBJ2-1; possibly TRBD1 or TRBD2 for D (5 bases each). The CDR3 runs 13 residues. V shed 6 bases and J shed 7 bases, with 13 bases lying between them. DNA for the CDR3: TGTGCCAGCAGAGGTAGGGACGGTAATGAGCAGTTCTTC. This encodes CASRGRDGNEQFF.

This clonotype was counted ten times or more. The chain uses TRBV4-1 and TRBJ1-4; D remains ambiguous. The CDR3 has 16 residues. From germline, CDR1 is MGHRA and CDR2 YSYEKL. V dropped 3 bases and J dropped 3 bases, with 14 bases sitting between them. CDR3 coding DNA: TGCGCCAGCAGCCACACGGTCGAGGTGCCTAATGAAAAACTGTTTTTT. Translated, it gives CASSHTVEVPNEKLFF.

In its sample, this clonotype was seen many times. The CDR3 DNA reads TGCGCCAGCAGCTCAAGACTAGCGGGGGAGGCCGGGGAGCTGTTTTTT. Translation gives CASSSRLAGEAGELFF. The J gene is TRBJ2-2, the V gene TRBV5-1, with 12 bases lining up with TRBD2. The length of the CDR3 is 16 residues. Germline lookup yields CDR1 SGHRS and CDR2 YFSETQ. V was clipped by 3 bases and J by 6 bases; unmatched bases: 6.

In this sample, this clonotype is medium-sized. The rearrangement joins TRBV20-1 to TRBJ2-1, with D tentatively TRBD1 or TRBD2 (9 bases each). The CDR3 runs 16 residues. Per the germline V gene, CDR1 is DFQATT and CDR2 is SNEGSKA (reference sequence). V was cut by 5 bases and J by 7 bases, with 24 bases left in between. CDR3 region: CSAPRGLAGTGNEQFF. CDR3 sequence (DNA): TGCAGTGCTCCAAGAGGGCTAGCGGGGACAGGGAATGAGCAGTTCTTC.

This clonotype has a count of ten or more. CDR3 nucleotide sequence: TGTGCCAGCAGTCAGACAGAGGGGAATCAGCCCCAGCATTTT. It codes for CASSQTEGNQPQHF. J is TRBJ1-5 and V is TRBV12-3 or TRBV12-4; TRBD1 might be the D (5 bases). This CDR3 contains 14 residues. Trimming took off 5 bases at V and 4 bases at J, with 12 bases between the two ends.

This clonotype came up many times. The rearrangement links TRBV15 to TRBJ2-2, with D uncertain. Trimming removed 1 base at V and 3 bases at J, with 3 bases between. The CDR3 spans 13 residues. Per germline, CDR1 LNHNV and CDR2 YYDKDF (reference sequence). The CDR3 spells CATSRVDTGELFF. CDR3 DNA sequence: TGTGCCACCAGCAGAGTAGACACCGGGGAGCTGTTTTTT.

Many counts were recorded for this clonotype. The CDR3 sequence is CASRLRQDEQFF. The CDR3 DNA sequence: TGCGCCAGCAGATTGCGTCAGGATGAGCAGTTCTTC. The rearrangement links TRBV5-1 to TRBJ2-1; D uncertain. The germline V gene encodes CDR1 SGHRS and CDR2 YFSETQ. Trimming pared 5 bases from V and 8 bases from J, leaving 11 bases between. The CDR3 sequence is 12 residues long. Full variable domain (remainder filled in from reference TRBV5-1 and TRBJ2-1): KAGVTQTPRYLIKTRGQQVTLSCSPISGHRSVSWYQQTPGQGLQFLFEYFSETQRNKGNFPGRFSGRQFSNSRSEMNVSTLELGDSALYLCASRLRQDEQFFGPGTRLTVL.

The sample holds many counts of this clonotype. The rearrangement joins TRBV20-1 to TRBJ1-1; a weak D match, TRBD1 (5 bases). Per germline, CDR1 DFQATT and CDR2 SNEGSKA (reference sequence). Trimming pared 6 bases from V and 0 bases from J, leaving 11 bases between. The CDR3 consists of 13 residues. CDR3 nucleotide sequence: TGCAGTGCCGGGGACTTGATGAACACTGAAGCTTTCTTT. It encodes CSAGDLMNTEAFF.

In this sample, this clonotype turned up many times. The V and J genes are TRBV27 and TRBJ2-5; 7 nucleotides align to TRBD1. This CDR3 is built from 13 residues. V dropped 6 bases and J dropped 6; count of bases not matched to a gene: 7. Germline V gene sequence: CDR1 MNHEY, CDR2 SMNVEV (reference sequence). This chain's CDR3 is CASSQGGWKTQYF. DNA of the CDR3: TGTGCCAGCAGCCAAGGGGGCTGGAAGACCCAGTACTTC.

This clonotype was counted ten times or more. The chain has TRBV28 and TRBJ2-4, with D maybe TRBD1 (7 bases). The V and J ends lost 8 bases and 5 bases respectively, with 25 bases between them. This CDR3 has 17 residues. Germline CDR1 reads MDHEN; CDR2 reads SYDVKM. The CDR3 reads CASRSPHGGQRQNIQYF. CDR3 in DNA: TGTGCCAGCCGCTCCCCCCACGGGGGACAGAGACAAAACATTCAGTACTTC.

This clonotype was counted at least ten times. The rearrangement joins TRBV28 to TRBJ2-1; 10 bases align to TRBD2. CDR3 length: 15 residues. With 6 bases clipped from V and 7 bases from J, the junction kept 9 bases outside the gene matches. Germline V CDR1 and CDR2: MDHEN, SYDVKM. CDR3 sequence (DNA): TGTGCCAGCAGCATAGCGGGAGGCGACCTTAATGAGCAGTTCTTC. As protein: CASSIAGGDLNEQFF. Looking up the rest from reference TRBV28 and TRBJ2-1 gives the full variable domain: DVKVTQSSRYLVKRTGEKVFLECVQDMDHENMFWYRQDPGLGLRLIYFSYDVKMKEKGDIPEGYSVSREKKERFSLILESASTNQTSMYLCASSIAGGDLNEQFFGPGTRLTVL.

This clonotype was counted at least ten times. The chain is built from TRBV5-1 and TRBJ2-7; tentatively, D is TRBD2 (6 bases). The CDR3 sequence is 15 residues long. Germline loops: CDR1 SGHRS, CDR2 YFSETQ. The germline V and J ends were trimmed by 4 bases and 7 bases, with 21 bases remaining between them. As DNA, the CDR3 is TGCGCCAGCAGCACACAACCCGGGACTCCCGAGGAGCAGTACTTC. Translating it yields CASSTQPGTPEEQYF.

This clonotype was seen repeatedly, ten times or more. V usage is TRBV29-1 and J usage is TRBJ2-7; 10 positions agree with TRBD2. This CDR3 has 15 residues. Germline V CDR1 and CDR2: SQVTM, ANQGSEA. V dropped 2 bases and J dropped 3; count of bases not matched to a gene: 7. CDR3 amino acids: CSVEKGAGGNYEQYF. CDR3 in DNA: TGCAGCGTTGAAAAGGGAGCGGGAGGGAACTACGAGCAGTACTTC.